These 10 T cell receptor beta chains were sequenced from one sample in a study of T-cell reconstitution after alpha-beta-depleted transplantation in children. The TCRbeta library was prepared with unique molecular identifiers. MiXCR was run by TCRdb on the PCR reads, yielding one entry per CDR3 protein. The sample holds about 400,000 distinct CDR3 sequences, around 21% seen once. The sequencing used PBMCs from the stem cell graft donor, collected from the stem cell graft. The receptors shown here come from a human donor who donated a stem cell graft to a child with acute myeloid leukemia.

This clonotype was seen only a few times. The genes are TRBV7-3 and TRBJ2-1; 8 bases agree with TRBD2. CDR3 length: 16 residues. V shed 3 bases and J 4 bases; nucleotides not matched to a gene: 8. CDR1 and CDR2 (germline): SGHTA, FQGTGA. In DNA, the CDR3 is TGTGCCAGCAGCTTCTTAGCGGGATCGGGTTACAATGAGCAGTTCTTC. Its protein is CASSFLAGSGYNEQFF.

The chain joins TRBV7-8 to TRBJ2-6; D may be TRBD1 (6 bases). Germline lookup yields CDR1 SGHVS and CDR2 FQNEAQ. The CDR3 loop spans 19 amino acids. The V gene lost 2 bases and the J gene lost 0 bases, with 17 bases spanning the gap. The CDR3 region is CASSLLLQGGTSGANVLTF. Here the CDR3 DNA reads TGTGCCAGCAGCTTACTATTACAGGGCGGCACCTCTGGGGCCAACGTCCTGACTTTC.

The gene calls are TRBV7-9 and TRBJ2-1; 13 positions match TRBD2. V shed 2 bases, J shed 6 bases, and the junction held 4 bases outside the gene matches. This CDR3 spans 16 amino acids. Per germline, CDR1 SEHNR and CDR2 FQNEAQ (reference sequence). The CDR3: CASSLFRTSGSNEQFF. The CDR3 region has the DNA TGTGCCAGCAGCTTATTCAGGACTAGCGGGAGCAATGAGCAGTTCTTC.

The V call is TRBV25-1, the J call TRBJ1-4; D not resolved. CDR1 is MGHDK, CDR2 SYGVNS, per germline. The length of the CDR3 is 14 residues. V gave up 5 bases and J gave up 4 bases, with 11 bases separating them. The CDR3 nucleotides read TGTGCCAGCAGTAGTAGGACTCTTAATGAAAAACTGTTTTTT. It translates to CASSSRTLNEKLFF.

J is TRBJ2-1 and V is TRBV12-3 or TRBV12-4; either TRBD1 or TRBD2 may fit D (5 bases each). The V gene lost 6 bases and the J gene lost 0 bases, with 12 bases spanning the gap. This CDR3 contains 15 residues. The CDR3 region has the DNA TGTGCCAGCAGGATCAGGGAGCTCTCCTACAATGAGCAGTTCTTC. This codes for CASRIRELSYNEQFF.

The chain recombines TRBV15 with TRBJ2-3; weak D call: TRBD2 (6 bases). The CDR3 loop spans 14 amino acids. Germline loops: CDR1 LNHNV, CDR2 YYDKDF (reference sequence). The ends were cut back, 0 bases at V and 3 bases at J, with 7 bases in the middle. Here the CDR3 reads CATSRELATDTQYF. CDR3 in DNA: TGTGCCACCAGCAGAGAACTAGCAACAGATACGCAGTATTTT.

The chain couples TRBV9 to TRBJ1-5; 9 positions match TRBD1. The CDR3 extends over 15 amino acids. The germline gives CDR1 SGDLS, CDR2 YYNGEE. Trimming at V came to 3 bases and at J to 6 bases, leaving 7 bases not matched to a gene. The CDR3 DNA reads as TGTGCCAGCAGCGCCGGGACAGGGAGCGGTCAGCCCCAGCATTTT. It translates to CASSAGTGSGQPQHF.

Only a few counts were recorded for this clonotype. The chain uses TRBV6-5 and TRBJ2-4; D not certain. Between the trimmed V and J ends, which lost 4 bases and 6 bases, there was a span of 19 bases. The CDR3 is made up of 16 amino acids. Looked up from germline, CDR1 is MNHEY and CDR2 is SVGAGI. CDR3 bases: TGTGCCAGCAGTTCCCCTTTGGGTTCAAGAAGAAACATTCAGTACTTC. Translated, it gives CASSSPLGSRRNIQYF.

This clonotype occurred many times. The chain joins TRBV27 to TRBJ2-7, with D possibly TRBD2 on 6 matching bases. This CDR3 is built from 13 residues. CDR1 MNHEY and CDR2 SMNVEV come from the germline V gene (reference sequence). V gave up 2 bases and J gave up 5 bases, with 10 bases separating them. The CDR3 sequence: CASSLKGGHEQYF. The CDR3 region has the DNA TGTGCCAGCAGTTTAAAGGGAGGCCACGAGCAGTACTTC.

This clonotype appeared many times. The chain is built from TRBV12-3 or TRBV12-4 and TRBJ2-1, with D unresolved. With 6 bases removed from V and 8 bases from J, the gap between germline ends came to 11 bases. CDR3 length equals 12 residues. The CDR3 is CASSLRRYEQFF. The CDR3 DNA sequence: TGTGCCAGCAGCCTCCGAAGGTATGAGCAGTTCTTC.